The 23 T cell receptor beta chains reported below all come from one sample, sequenced in a study of T cell responses to AZD1222 COVID-19 vaccine. The data were produced by immunoSEQ multiplex PCR, yet TCRdb's version contains in-frame clones alone and is incomplete. Of more than 150,000 clones in the sample, 92% are singletons; the top ten hold 1% to 1.5%. Specimen: peripheral blood, collected 28 days after the second AZD1222 dose. Receptor source: an adult who received the AZD1222 COVID-19 vaccine.

The chain is built from TRBV5-1 and TRBJ1-5, with no clear D. The CDR3 sequence is 14 residues long. V lost 0 bases and J 1 base, leaving 5 bases between the germline ends. Germline V gene lookup returns CDR1 SGHRS and CDR2 YFSETQ. The CDR3 DNA reads as TGCGCCAGCAGCTTGGGTTTAAGCAATCAGCCCCAGCATTTT. This sequence encodes CASSLGLSNQPQHF.

V usage is TRBV14 and J usage is TRBJ2-3, with D unclear. The germline V and J ends were trimmed by 3 bases and 1 base, with 8 bases remaining between them. This CDR3 has 14 amino acids. Germline CDR1 reads SGHDN; CDR2 reads FVKESK. CDR3 in DNA: TGTGCCAGCAGCCAGACTGTTGGCACAGATACGCAGTATTTT. This codes for CASSQTVGTDTQYF.

This clone was observed a handful of times. The V call is TRBV6-2 or TRBV6-3, the J call TRBJ2-7, with 13 bases that match TRBD2. The CDR3 extends over 14 amino acids. The junction had 0 bases not matched to a gene; V was cut back by 4 bases and J by 3 bases. Per the germline V gene, CDR1 is MNHEY and CDR2 is SVGEGT. CDR3 sequence (DNA): TGTGCCAGCAGTTGGACTAGCGGGAGCTACGAGCAGTACTTC. Amino acids: CASSWTSGSYEQYF.

The chain employs TRBV9 and TRBJ2-2, with D tentatively TRBD2 (5 bases). The CDR3 has 14 amino acids. The germline V gene has CDR1 SGDLS and CDR2 YYNGEE. V lost 3 bases and J 6 bases, leaving 12 bases between the germline ends. The CDR3 spells CASSAQLEAGELFF. DNA of the CDR3: TGTGCCAGCAGCGCACAACTAGAAGCCGGGGAGCTGTTTTTT.

V and J are TRBV6-6 and TRBJ2-1, with 12 bases lining up with TRBD2. This CDR3 has 15 amino acids. After removal of 9 bases from V and 7 bases from J, the junction contained 10 bases not matched to a gene. CDR1 and CDR2 (germline): MNHNY, SVGAGI (reference sequence). The CDR3 nucleotides are TGTGCCAGTACTCTGACTAGCGGGAGCCTTAATGAGCAGTTCTTC. Residues: CASTLTSGSLNEQFF.

To note about this clone: Germline is not matched at one junction end, which may reflect a read error. This sequence joins TRBV3-1 (or the pseudogene TRBV3-2) and TRBJ1-1; the D is unclear. The CDR3 is 13 residues long. CDR1 and CDR2 from the germline V gene are LGHDT and YNNKEL (reference sequence). CDR3 region: CASSLKLNSPLDF. Here the CDR3 DNA reads TGTGCCAGCAGCCTAAAACTTAACAGTCCCCTAGACTTT.

The J gene is TRBJ1-1, the V gene TRBV7-9; 10 positions match TRBD1. The germline gives CDR1 SEHNR, CDR2 FQNEAQ (reference sequence). With V trimmed by 5 bases and J by 2 bases, 2 bases remained unmatched. The CDR3 is made up of 14 amino acids. DNA of the CDR3: TGTGCCAGCAGCCGGACAGGGGGAAACACTGAAGCTTTCTTT. Amino acid sequence: CASSRTGGNTEAFF. The whole variable domain, filled in from reference TRBV7-9 and TRBJ1-1, reads DTGVSQNPRHKITKRGQNVTFRCDPISEHNRLYWYRQTLGQGPEFLTYFQNEAQLEKSRLLSDRFSAERPKGSFSTLEIQRTEQGDSAMYLCASSRTGGNTEAFFGQGTRLTVV.

This sequence joins TRBV12-3 or TRBV12-4 and TRBJ2-1, with D unresolved. CDR3 length equals 11 residues. Trimming stripped 5 bases from V and 4 bases from J, with 3 bases between. The DNA for the CDR3 is TGTGCCAGCAGTACATACAATGAGCAGTTCTTC. This encodes CASSTYNEQFF.

V and J are TRBV6-5 and TRBJ1-5, with D tentatively TRBD1 (6 bases). CDR3 size: 13 residues. V lost 6 bases to trimming and J lost 6 bases, with 12 bases between them. CDR1 and CDR2 from the germline V gene are MNHEY and SVGAGI. CDR3 region: CASRTGSGQPQHF. CDR3 sequence (DNA): TGTGCCAGCAGAACAGGGTCGGGTCAGCCCCAGCATTTT.

The rearrangement links TRBV6-5 to TRBJ1-4; 8 positions match TRBD1. The CDR3 is made up of 13 amino acids. V trimming: 10 bases; J trimming: 5 bases; junction bases outside the gene matches: 6. Germline CDR1 is MNHEY and CDR2 is SVGAGI. The CDR3 region is CAIRRTGNEKLFF. DNA of the CDR3: TGTGCCATAAGGAGGACAGGGAATGAAAAACTGTTTTTT.

The chain recombines TRBV4-2 with TRBJ2-7; perhaps TRBD1 as D (6 bases). The V end was cut by 0 bases, the J end by 2 bases, with 14 bases between. The CDR3 is 16 residues long. Germline CDR1 and CDR2: LGHNA and YNFKEQ. The CDR3 sequence is CASSQDPVGATYEQYF. For the CDR3, the DNA is TGTGCCAGCAGCCAAGACCCCGTGGGGGCGACCTACGAGCAGTACTTC.

The V and J genes are TRBV28 and TRBJ1-3, with TRBD1 matching over 9 bases. CDR3 length: 17 amino acids. CDR1 is MDHEN, CDR2 SYDVKM, per germline. V lost 5 bases to trimming and J lost 0 bases; unmatched junction nucleotides: 8. CDR3: CASSPTLTGGSGNTIYF. In nucleotides, the CDR3 is TGTGCCAGCAGTCCGACTCTGACAGGGGGCTCTGGAAACACCATATATTTT.

The V and J genes are TRBV2 and TRBJ1-3; 9 nucleotides align to TRBD1. Germline values: CDR1 SNHLY, CDR2 FYNNEI. The length of the CDR3 is 15 residues. The trim removed 9 bases at V and 4 bases at J, leaving 10 bases unmatched. CDR3 sequence reads: CASRPGQGVGNTIYF. DNA for the CDR3: TGTGCCAGTCGTCCGGGACAGGGAGTCGGAAACACCATATATTTT.

The genes are TRBV5-1 and TRBJ1-2, with unresolved D. Germline CDR1 and CDR2: SGHRS and YFSETQ. The CDR3 consists of 15 residues. The V gene lost 6 bases and the J gene lost 0 bases, with 15 bases spanning the gap. CDR3 region: CASTRSETSNYGYTF. The CDR3, as DNA: TGCGCCAGCACCCGATCGGAGACATCTAACTATGGCTACACCTTC. Full variable domain (remainder filled in from reference TRBV5-1 and TRBJ1-2): KAGVTQTPRYLIKTRGQQVTLSCSPISGHRSVSWYQQTPGQGLQFLFEYFSETQRNKGNFPGRFSGRQFSNSRSEMNVSTLELGDSALYLCASTRSETSNYGYTFGSGTRLTVV.

This chain links TRBV4-1 with TRBJ1-2, with no clear D. CDR1 is MGHRA, CDR2 YSYEKL, per germline. V lost 0 bases to trimming and J lost 4 bases, with 9 bases between them. The CDR3 consists of 14 residues. CDR3: CASSQDALGYGYTF. The CDR3 DNA reads as TGCGCCAGCAGCCAAGATGCTCTTGGCTATGGCTACACCTTC.

The V and J genes are TRBV7-6 and TRBJ2-1; D possibly corresponds to TRBD1 (6 bases). Trimming took 2 bases from V and 7 from J, leaving 9 bases between them. Germline CDR1 reads SGHVS; CDR2 reads FNYEAQ. This CDR3 has 13 amino acids. CDR3: CASSLYRGNEQFF. For the CDR3, the DNA is TGTGCCAGCAGCTTATATAGGGGGAATGAGCAGTTCTTC.

The chain is built from TRBV29-1 and TRBJ2-1; D unclear. Trimming left V 6 bases short and J 7 bases short, with 10 bases between. The germline V gene encodes CDR1 SQVTM and CDR2 ANQGSEA. This CDR3 region has 11 residues. CDR3 amino acids: CSVMGANEQFF. Written as DNA, the CDR3 is TGCAGCGTGATGGGCGCGAATGAGCAGTTCTTC.

This clone has just one count. The chain carries TRBV18 and TRBJ2-5, with D tentatively TRBD2 (5 bases). V was cut by 8 bases and J by 2 bases, with 9 bases left in between. The CDR3 has 12 amino acids. Germline assignment: CDR1 KGHSH and CDR2 LQKENI. The CDR3 protein is CASTRGQETQYF. As DNA, the CDR3 is TGTGCCAGCACACGGGGACAAGAGACCCAGTACTTC.

V and J are TRBV6-2 or TRBV6-3 and TRBJ1-5; maybe TRBD1 (5 bases). The CDR3 loop spans 16 amino acids. V was trimmed by 0 bases and J by 3 bases, leaving 12 bases between them. CDR1 and CDR2 (germline): MNHEY, SVGEGT. DNA of the CDR3: TGTGCCAGCAGTTACTCGTCCAGGGCTTTCAATCAGCCCCAGCATTTT. It translates to CASSYSSRAFNQPQHF.

The chain recombines TRBV19 with TRBJ1-2; D unresolved. This CDR3 is built from 14 residues. V dropped 0 bases and J dropped 6 bases, with 11 bases sitting between them. The germline CDR1 and CDR2 sequences are LNHDA and SQIVND (reference sequence). CDR3: CASSIDTSSDGYTF. The CDR3 region has the DNA TGTGCCAGTAGTATAGATACCAGCTCGGATGGCTACACCTTC.

This chain connects TRBV2 to TRBJ2-7; possibly TRBD1 for D (5 bases). Trimming shortened V by 10 bases and J by 3 bases, and 16 bases separated the two germline ends. The CDR3 is 13 amino acids. Germline-derived CDR1 and CDR2 are SNHLY and FYNNEI. CDR3 residues: CAITTSDNYEQYF. The CDR3 DNA follows: TGTGCCATCACCACTTCGGACAACTACGAGCAGTACTTC.

The J gene is TRBJ2-1, the V gene TRBV19; TRBD2 aligns across 8 bases. Germline CDR1 is LNHDA and CDR2 is SQIVND (reference sequence). The CDR3 has 18 residues. V shed 3 bases, J shed 0 bases, and the junction held 10 bases outside the gene matches. The DNA for the CDR3 is TGTGCCAGTAGTATTAGCACTAGCGGCCTTAGCTCCTACAATGAGCAGTTCTTC. This encodes CASSISTSGLSSYNEQFF. Full variable domain (rest looked up from reference TRBV19 and TRBJ2-1): DGGITQSPKYLFRKEGQNVTLSCEQNLNHDAMYWYRQDPGQGLRLIYYSQIVNDFQKGDIAEGYSVSREKKESFPLTVTSAQKNPTAFYLCASSISTSGLSSYNEQFFGPGTRLTVL.

The V gene is TRBV12-3 or TRBV12-4, the J gene TRBJ2-6, with D hard to call. V was pared by 3 bases and J by 4 bases, with 4 bases between. This CDR3 has 13 amino acids. The CDR3: CASSFAGANVLTF. CDR3 DNA: TGTGCCAGCAGTTTCGCAGGGGCCAACGTCCTGACTTTC.